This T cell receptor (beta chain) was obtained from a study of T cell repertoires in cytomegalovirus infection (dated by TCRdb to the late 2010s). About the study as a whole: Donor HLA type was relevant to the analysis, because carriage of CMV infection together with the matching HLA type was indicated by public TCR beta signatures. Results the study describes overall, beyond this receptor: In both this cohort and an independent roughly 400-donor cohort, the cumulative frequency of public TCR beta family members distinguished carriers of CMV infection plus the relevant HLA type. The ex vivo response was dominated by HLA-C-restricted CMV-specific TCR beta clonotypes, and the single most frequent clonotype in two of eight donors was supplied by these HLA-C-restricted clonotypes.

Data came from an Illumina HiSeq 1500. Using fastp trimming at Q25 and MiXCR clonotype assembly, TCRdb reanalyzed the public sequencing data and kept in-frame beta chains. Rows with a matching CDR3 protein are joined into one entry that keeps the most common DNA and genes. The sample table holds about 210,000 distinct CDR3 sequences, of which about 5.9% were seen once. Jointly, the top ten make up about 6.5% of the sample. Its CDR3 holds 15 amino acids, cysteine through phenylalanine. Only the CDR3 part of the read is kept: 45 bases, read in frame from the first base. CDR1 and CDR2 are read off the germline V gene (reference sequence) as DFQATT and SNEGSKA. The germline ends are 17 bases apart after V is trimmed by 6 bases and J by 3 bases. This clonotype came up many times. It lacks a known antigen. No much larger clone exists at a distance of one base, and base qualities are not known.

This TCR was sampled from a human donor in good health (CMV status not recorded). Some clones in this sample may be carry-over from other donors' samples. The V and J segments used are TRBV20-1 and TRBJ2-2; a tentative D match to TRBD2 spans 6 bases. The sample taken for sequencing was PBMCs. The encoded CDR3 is CSAPNPGLHTGELFF. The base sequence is TGCAGTGCCCCTAACCCGGGACTCCACACCGGGGAGCTGTTTTTT.